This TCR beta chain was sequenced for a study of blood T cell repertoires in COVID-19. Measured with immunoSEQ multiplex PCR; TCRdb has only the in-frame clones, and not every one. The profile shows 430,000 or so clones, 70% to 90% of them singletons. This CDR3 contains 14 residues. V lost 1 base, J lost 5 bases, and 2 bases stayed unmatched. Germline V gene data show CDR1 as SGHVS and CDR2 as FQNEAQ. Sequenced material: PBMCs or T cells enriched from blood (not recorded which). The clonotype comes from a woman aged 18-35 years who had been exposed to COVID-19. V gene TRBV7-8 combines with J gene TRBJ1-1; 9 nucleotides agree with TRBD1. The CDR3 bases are TGTGCCAGCAGCTTAGAACAGGGGGCGACTGAAGCTTTCTTT. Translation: CASSLEQGATEAFF.